This T cell receptor beta chain originates from a study of tumor and adjacent non-tumor tissue in lung cancer. This sample's RNA came from whole unsorted tissue. Germline lookup yields CDR1 DFQATT and CDR2 SNEGSKA (reference sequence). The V and J ends lost 6 bases and 7 bases respectively, with 21 bases between them. CDR3 size: 14 residues. Three rounds of nested PCR, following a modified ARM-PCR protocol, produced the TCRbeta library. TCRdb re-analysed the multiplex PCR reads in MiXCR, keeping a single row per CDR3 protein. The sample contains 69,000 or so distinct CDR3 sequences, more than 70% of which appear only once.

The TCR sequence derives from a man in his 60s with non-small cell lung cancer. This chain links TRBV20-1 with TRBJ1-1; a weak D match, TRBD1 (6 bases). Sequencing was done on a sample of lung tumor tissue. This chain's CDR3 is CSAGPRDRDIEAFF. The CDR3 bases are TGCAGTGCCGGCCCCCGGGACCGGGACATTGAAGCTTTCTTT.